The clone carrying this T cell receptor beta chain came up a few times. This sample was taken from a study of blood T cells in healthy people across ages. PCR was performed a second time for about 7 to 12 cycles using a sample-barcoded 5' primer and a J-beta primer mix. A single record per CDR3 protein comes from TCRdb applying MiXCR to the 5' RACE reads. Of fewer than 1,000,000 distinct CDR3 sequences in the sample, under 45% are singletons; the top ten hold roughly a fifth. The TCR comes from a man in his 60s in good health. The sequenced sample consisted of blood.

CDR3 sequence (DNA): TGTGCCAGCTCAGCATCACAAGAGACCCAGTACTTC. It translates to CASSASQETQYF. The V call is TRBV18, the J call TRBJ2-5, with D hard to call. The CDR3 has 12 amino acids. V lost 5 bases and J 2 bases, leaving 6 bases between the germline ends. Germline CDR1 reads KGHSH; CDR2 reads LQKENI.